What follows are 25 T cell receptor beta chains derived from one specimen sequenced in a study of CD8 T cells in Susac syndrome. Random hexamers served to reverse transcribe roughly 0.5 to 1 ug RNA. TCRdb redid the calling of the immunoSEQ multiplex PCR reads with MiXCR, one entry per CDR3 protein. The sample lists about 200,000 distinct CDR3 sequences; approximately 96% were seen once. Sequenced: CD4+ T cells from PBMCs. The receptor set was obtained from a human donor with multiple sclerosis.

The V call is TRBV30, the J call TRBJ2-7, with TRBD2 matching over 8 bases. Trimming removed 1 base from V and 3 bases from J; junction bases left unmatched: 8. Germline V CDR1 and CDR2: GTSNPN, SVGIG (reference sequence). The CDR3 is made up of 15 amino acids. The CDR3 sequence: CAWSGVTGGFYEQYF. In DNA, the CDR3 is TGTGCCTGGAGTGGGGTGACGGGGGGGTTCTACGAGCAGTACTTC.

J is TRBJ2-7 and V is TRBV29-1; no reliable D call. The CDR3 totals 14 residues. V lost 6 bases to trimming and J lost 2 bases, with 17 bases between them. Germline-derived CDR1 and CDR2 are SQVTM and ANQGSEA. CDR3 sequence reads: CSVVLLRETYEQYF. As DNA, the CDR3 is TGCAGCGTAGTCCTCTTAAGAGAAACCTACGAGCAGTACTTC.

The count of this clonotype is one. The chain links TRBV9 to TRBJ2-7; TRBD2 aligns across 8 bases. The CDR3 runs 15 residues. CDR1 and CDR2 from the germline V gene are SGDLS and YYNGEE. V was pared by 3 bases and J by 2 bases, with 7 bases of the junction left unmatched. CDR3 nucleotide sequence: TGTGCCAGCAGCGCCAGAGCGGGGGCTCCCTACGAGCAGTACTTC. This sequence encodes CASSARAGAPYEQYF.

This chain joins TRBV20-1 and TRBJ2-4, with 7 bases that match TRBD1. CDR1 is DFQATT, CDR2 SNEGSKA, per germline (reference sequence). This CDR3 has 13 residues. The trim removed 7 bases at V and 7 bases at J, leaving 10 bases unmatched. The CDR3 DNA reads TGCAGTGTACTAAACAGGGGCCTTAACATTCAGTACTTC. It specifies CSVLNRGLNIQYF.

This clonotype was recorded once. The V call is TRBV7-8, the J call TRBJ1-3; 7 bases are shared with TRBD1. With V trimmed by 3 bases and J by 1 base, 9 bases remained unmatched. CDR1 is SGHVS and CDR2 is FQNEAQ in the germline V gene. This CDR3 has 17 amino acids. The CDR3 region has the DNA TGTGCCAGCAGCTTGGGGGCAGGGGGAAATTCTGGAAACACCATATATTTT. It yields the protein CASSLGAGGNSGNTIYF.

This chain joins TRBV30 and TRBJ1-4; D unresolved. Germline assignment: CDR1 GTSNPN and CDR2 SVGIG (reference sequence). The CDR3 runs 13 residues. V was cut by 5 bases and J by 8 bases, with 15 bases left in between. The CDR3 protein is CAWASVSGEKLFF. The CDR3 nucleotides are TGTGCCTGGGCCTCTGTCTCAGGCGAAAAACTGTTTTTT.

The chain uses TRBV27 and TRBJ2-6, with TRBD1 matching 9 bases. This CDR3 contains 17 residues. V shed 5 bases and J 0 bases; nucleotides not matched to a gene: 5. The germline CDR1 and CDR2 sequences are MNHEY and SMNVEV (reference sequence). The CDR3 loop reads CASSLGQGRSGANVLTF. The CDR3, as DNA: TGTGCCAGCAGTCTAGGACAGGGGCGCTCTGGGGCCAACGTCCTGACTTTC. Filled out from reference TRBV27 and TRBJ2-6, the complete variable domain reads EAQVTQNPRYLITVTGKKLTVTCSQNMNHEYMSWYRQDPGLGLRQIYYSMNVEVTDKGDVPEGYKVSRKEKRNFPLILESPSPNQTSLYFCASSLGQGRSGANVLTFGAGSRLTVL.

This chain connects TRBV18 to TRBJ1-6; D uncertain. V lost 5 bases and J 7 bases, leaving 21 bases between the germline ends. The V gene's germline CDR1 is KGHSH and CDR2 LQKENI. CDR3 size: 17 residues. The CDR3 loop is CASSYYQLGAENSPLHF. CDR3 DNA: TGTGCCAGCTCATATTACCAATTGGGAGCGGAAAATTCACCCCTCCACTTT. Based on the CDR3 plus reference TRBV18 and TRBJ1-6, the full variable domain is NAGVMQNPRHLVRRRGQEARLRCSPMKGHSHVYWYRQLPEEGLKFMVYLQKENIIDESGMPKERFSAEFPKEGPSILRIQQVVRGDSAAYFCASSYYQLGAENSPLHFGNGTRLTVT.

The chain combines TRBV2 with TRBJ2-1, with 9 bases identical to TRBD2. Germline V lookup: CDR1 SNHLY, CDR2 FYNNEI. CDR3 length equals 15 residues. Unmatched junction bases numbered 12, after V lost 8 bases and J lost 7 bases. The CDR3 region has the DNA TGTGCCAGCTACCCGACCGCTAGCGGGGAGAATGAGCAGTTCTTC. Translating it yields CASYPTASGENEQFF.

V gene TRBV20-1 combines with J gene TRBJ2-1, with D tentatively TRBD1 (5 bases). Germline CDR1 and CDR2: DFQATT and SNEGSKA (reference sequence). The CDR3 sequence is 14 residues long. The V end was cut by 0 bases, the J end by 4 bases, with 10 bases between. This chain's CDR3 is CSARDRVGYNEQFF. The CDR3 region has the DNA TGCAGTGCTAGAGACAGGGTAGGGTACAATGAGCAGTTCTTC.

This rearrangement joins TRBV15 to TRBJ2-5; TRBD1 aligns across 7 bases. V lost 0 bases to trimming and J lost 1 base; unmatched junction nucleotides: 8. CDR3 length: 17 amino acids. Germline V lookup: CDR1 LNHNV, CDR2 YYDKDF (reference sequence). CDR3 in DNA: TGTGCCACCAGCAGAGATCTTATCTGGACAGGCCAAGAGACCCAGTACTTC. It encodes CATSRDLIWTGQETQYF.

The V gene is TRBV5-4, the J gene TRBJ1-2; D gene unclear. With 0 bases removed from V and 0 bases from J, the gap between germline ends came to 9 bases. CDR1 SGHNT and CDR2 YYREEE come from the germline V gene (reference sequence). There are 15 residues in the CDR3. CDR3 nucleotides: TGTGCCAGCAGCTTGGCCGACCGACCTAACTATGGCTACACCTTC. Its protein product is CASSLADRPNYGYTF.

This chain joins TRBV4-1 and TRBJ2-7, with 10 bases matching TRBD2. V shed 5 bases and J 4 bases; nucleotides not matched to a gene: 8. CDR3 length: 15 residues. Looked up from germline, CDR1 is MGHRA and CDR2 is YSYEKL. Written as DNA, the CDR3 is TGCGCCAGCAGCTCAACCCTAGCGGGAGCATACGAGCAGTACTTC. It encodes CASSSTLAGAYEQYF.

This clonotype is a singleton in its sample. This chain uses TRBV15 with TRBJ2-5, with 9 bases aligning to TRBD1. The CDR3 runs 16 residues. Germline values: CDR1 LNHNV, CDR2 YYDKDF (reference sequence). Germline trimming cut 0 bases from V and 0 bases from J; bases unmatched to any gene: 2. CDR3 amino acids: CATSRDRTGDQETQYF. As DNA, the CDR3 is TGTGCCACCAGCAGAGATCGGACAGGGGACCAAGAGACCCAGTACTTC.

CDR3 DNA sequence: TGTGCCAGCAGTTACCCCTCGAGAGGCCCTGAAGCTTTCTTT. It specifies CASSYPSRGPEAFF. This rearrangement joins TRBV6-2 or TRBV6-3 to TRBJ1-1; D ambiguous. CDR1 and CDR2 (germline): MNHEY, SVGEGT. The CDR3 is 14 amino acids. Trimming cost V 2 bases and J 6 bases, with 13 bases left between them.

The V gene is TRBV5-1, the J gene TRBJ1-5; no firm D call. The V end was cut by 0 bases, the J end by 8 bases, with 12 bases between. The CDR3 spans 14 residues. Germline CDR1 reads SGHRS; CDR2 reads YFSETQ. CDR3 amino acids: CASSLEGPGEPQHF. The CDR3 DNA follows: TGCGCCAGCAGCTTGGAGGGTCCGGGAGAGCCCCAGCATTTT.

The chain uses TRBV30 and TRBJ1-1; D gene uncertain. Germline values: CDR1 GTSNPN, CDR2 SVGIG (reference sequence). Trimming stripped 3 bases from V and 0 bases from J, with 20 bases between. This CDR3 is built from 17 residues. The CDR3 protein is CAWSAVPLQSLNTEAFF. CDR3 in DNA: TGTGCCTGGAGCGCCGTCCCCCTACAGAGCCTGAACACTGAAGCTTTCTTT. Based on the CDR3 plus reference TRBV30 and TRBJ1-1, the full variable domain is SQTIHQWPATLVQPVGSPLSLECTVEGTSNPNLYWYRQAAGRGLQLLFYSVGIGQISSEVPQNLSASRPQDRQFILSSKKLLLSDSGFYLCAWSAVPLQSLNTEAFFGQGTRLTVV.

J is TRBJ2-1 and V is TRBV9; TRBD2 matches 7 bases. After removal of 0 bases from V and 5 bases from J, the junction contained 5 bases not matched to a gene. This CDR3 is built from 15 residues. The germline gives CDR1 SGDLS, CDR2 YYNGEE. The CDR3 nucleotides are TGTGCCAGCAGCGTAGCTGGCGGGGGACACAATGAGCAGTTCTTC. It yields the protein CASSVAGGGHNEQFF.

The V and J genes are TRBV7-9 and TRBJ2-7; D remains ambiguous. V was clipped by 0 bases and J by 3 bases, with 6 bases between them. Germline V CDR1 and CDR2: SEHNR, FQNEAQ (reference sequence). CDR3 size: 13 residues. CDR3 nucleotides: TGTGCCAGCAGCTTAGCCCCATTCTACGAGCAGTACTTC. This translates into CASSLAPFYEQYF.

V is TRBV20-1 and J is TRBJ1-1; no clear D gene. Looked up from germline, CDR1 is DFQATT and CDR2 is SNEGSKA (reference sequence). V was pared by 3 bases and J by 1 base, with 9 bases between. This CDR3 has 13 residues. The CDR3 is CSARPLGNTEAFF. The CDR3 coding sequence is TGCAGTGCTAGGCCACTGGGGAACACTGAAGCTTTCTTT.

This clonotype was seen just once. The chain has TRBV20-1 and TRBJ1-4; D unresolved. Germline V gene data show CDR1 as DFQATT and CDR2 as SNEGSKA (reference sequence). This CDR3 contains 13 residues. Trimming left V 6 bases short and J 5 bases short, with 13 bases between. CDR3 sequence: CSALPGGNEKLFF. CDR3 DNA: TGCAGTGCGTTACCGGGAGGAAATGAAAAACTGTTTTTT.

This clonotype was picked up one time. The rearrangement joins TRBV30 to TRBJ2-7; D is perhaps TRBD1 (5 bases). V lost 1 base and J lost 4, with 17 bases in between. Per the germline V gene, CDR1 is GTSNPN and CDR2 is SVGIG (reference sequence). This CDR3 region has 15 residues. In DNA, the CDR3 is TGTGCCTGGAGTGCCCACAGGAACTCTGGATACGAGCAGTACTTC. This translates into CAWSAHRNSGYEQYF.

V usage is TRBV20-1 and J usage is TRBJ2-7, with 8 nucleotides matching TRBD1. The CDR3 extends over 11 amino acids. With 5 bases clipped from V and 3 bases from J, the junction kept 0 bases outside the gene matches. Germline-derived CDR1 and CDR2 are DFQATT and SNEGSKA (reference sequence). CDR3 nucleotide sequence: TGCAGTGCTGACAGGGGCTACGAGCAGTACTTC. It yields the protein CSADRGYEQYF.

The chain uses TRBV27 and TRBJ2-7, with D hard to call. Germline values: CDR1 MNHEY, CDR2 SMNVEV (reference sequence). This CDR3 is 16 amino acids long. Trimming removed 5 bases at V and 1 base at J, with 18 bases between. CDR3 protein: CASSPRPSQLSYEQYF. DNA for the CDR3: TGTGCCAGCAGTCCCCGGCCTTCACAATTATCCTACGAGCAGTACTTC.

This chain's CDR3 is CASSLAGQYTDTQYF. In DNA form, the CDR3 reads TGTGCCAGCAGTTTAGCCGGGCAATACACAGATACGCAGTATTTT. The genes are TRBV12-3 or TRBV12-4 and TRBJ2-3; D remains ambiguous. Between the trimmed V and J ends, which lost 0 bases and 2 bases, there was a span of 9 bases. The CDR3 is 15 amino acids.